A selection of T cell receptor beta chains follows, all from one sample in a study of OX40 agonist ivuxolimab in advanced cancers. Produced via immunoSEQ multiplex PCR; TCRdb's table is partial and in-frame only. The sample lists fewer than 90,000 clones; approximately 78% were seen once. Sequences were derived from CD4+ or CD8+ T cells sorted from blood, sampled in a trial of the OX40 agonist ivuxolimab. These receptors were taken from an adult with an advanced solid tumor such as melanoma, head and neck, liver or kidney cancer. Each CDR3 is given with its conserved first and last residue. D genes are given only for firm matches. Clone size is not always given. Where it is, it says once, few, many or a class for expanded clones.

clone size	D gene	J gene	V gene	CDR3 protein	CDR3 DNA
once	TRBD2	TRBJ2-1	TRBV30	CAWSVRGGLGNEQFF	TGTGCCTGGAGTGTACGGGGGGGCCTGGGCAATGAGCAGTTCTTC
few	-	TRBJ2-7	TRBV7-9	CASSSGPGLYEQYF	TGTGCCAGCAGCTCGGGACCAGGCCTCTACGAGCAGTACTTC
-	-	TRBJ2-7	TRBV7-2	CASSPTGVGPYEQYF	TGTGCCAGCAGCCCAACAGGAGTAGGACCCTACGAGCAGTACTTC
few	TRBD1	TRBJ2-6	TRBV28	CASSSPGQGFSGANVLTF	TGTGCCAGCAGTTCACCGGGACAGGGCTTCTCTGGGGCCAACGTCCTGACTTTC
-	-	TRBJ2-1	TRBV19	CASSIISTSSYNEQFF	TGTGCCAGTAGTATAATCAGTACAAGCTCCTACAATGAGCAGTTCTTC
-	TRBD1	TRBJ1-6	TRBV6-5	CASSYFSGTDNSPLHF	TGTGCCAGCAGTTACTTCTCCGGGACAGATAATTCACCCCTCCACTTT
-	-	TRBJ1-1	TRBV6-5	CASSQGQLNTEAFF	TGTGCCAGCAGCCAAGGGCAGTTGAACACTGAAGCTTTCTTT
-	-	TRBJ1-2	TRBV5-1	CASSLDWQGGRGYTF	TGCGCCAGCAGCTTGGATTGGCAGGGCGGTCGTGGCTACACCTTC
-	-	TRBJ1-4	TRBV2	CASSSTGANEKLFF	TGTGCCAGCAGTTCGACAGGCGCTAATGAAAAACTGTTTTTT
-	TRBD1	TRBJ2-7	TRBV18	CASSPQLGQGAYEQYF	TGTGCCAGCTCACCACAGTTAGGACAGGGCGCCTACGAGCAGTACTTC
-	-	TRBJ1-5	TRBV27	CASSRRPQGGNQPQHF	TGTGCCAGCAGCCGCAGGCCACAAGGTGGTAATCAGCCCCAGCATTTT
once	TRBD1	TRBJ2-4	TRBV7-8	CASSHNQGQGRGLAKNIQYF	TGTGCCAGCAGCCATAATCAGGGACAGGGAAGGGGGCTAGCCAAAAACATTCAGTACTTC
-	TRBD1	TRBJ1-1	TRBV27	CASSQRQGRMNTEAFF	TGTGCCAGCAGTCAACGACAGGGGAGGATGAACACTGAAGCTTTCTTT
-	TRBD1	TRBJ1-5	TRBV6-5	CASSSDSGGNNQPQHF	TGTGCCAGCAGTTCCGATTCAGGGGGTAACAATCAGCCCCAGCATTTT
-	-	TRBJ1-2	TRBV5-1	CASSLDAGNFLLGRNYGYTF	TGCGCCAGCAGCTTGGATGCAGGGAATTTCCTGCTAGGTCGTAACTATGGCTACACCTTC
-	TRBD1	TRBJ2-2	TRBV30	CALDRANTGELFF	TGTGCCTTGGACAGGGCCAACACCGGGGAGCTGTTTTTT
few	-	TRBJ1-6	TRBV6-1	CASSPNSDGSPLHF	TGTGCCAGCAGCCCAAACTCGGACGGTTCACCCCTCCACTTT
-	-	TRBJ1-1	TRBV6-5	CASSTNRDTEAFF	TGTGCCAGCAGTACCAACAGGGACACTGAAGCTTTCTTT
few	-	TRBJ1-5	TRBV30	CAWSLSRDQPQHF	TGTGCCTGGAGCCTGTCGCGAGATCAGCCCCAGCATTTT
-	TRBD1	TRBJ2-3	TRBV5-1	CASSLGRGTGGDTQYF	TGCGCCAGCAGCTTGGGGAGGGGGACAGGGGGAGATACGCAGTATTTT
-	-	TRBJ1-1	TRBV11-3	CASSLGLQGTEAFF	TGTGCCAGCAGCTTAGGGTTGCAGGGCACTGAAGCTTTCTTT
-	-	TRBJ2-7	TRBV6-4	CASSRRASGEQYF	TGTGCCAGCAGTCGCAGAGCCTCCGGGGAGCAGTACTTC
-	-	TRBJ2-7	TRBV5-4	CASSLAGPYEQYF	TGTGCCAGCAGCTTGGCTGGGCCTTACGAGCAGTACTTC
-	-	TRBJ1-5	TRBV7-2	CASSLGTNQPQHF	TGTGCCAGCAGCTTAGGTACAAATCAGCCCCAGCATTTT
once	TRBD1	TRBJ1-2	TRBV27	CASSPGTGIYGYTF	TGTGCCAGCAGCCCCGGGACAGGGATCTATGGCTACACCTTC
-	-	TRBJ1-3	TRBV18	CASSPSRSGNTIYF	TGTGCCAGCTCACCTTCTCGCTCTGGAAACACCATATATTTT
-	-	TRBJ1-1	TRBV6-5	CASSFRGAQNTEAFF	TGTGCCAGCAGTTTTCGTGGGGCGCAGAACACTGAAGCTTTCTTT
-	TRBD1	TRBJ1-2	TRBV7-9	CASSLEGQGFGGYTF	TGTGCCAGCAGCTTAGAGGGACAGGGCTTTGGTGGCTACACCTTC
few	-	TRBJ1-2	TRBV19	CASRTAGGRSNYGYTF	TGTGCCAGCCGCACAGCCGGCGGACGATCTAACTATGGCTACACCTTC
-	-	TRBJ2-2	TRBV18	CASSAEGLNTGELFF	TGTGCCAGCTCAGCAGAGGGGTTGAACACCGGGGAGCTGTTTTTT
-	-	TRBJ2-5	TRBV5-6	CASSSRGGGETQYF	TGTGCCAGCAGCTCCCGGGGTGGAGGAGAGACCCAGTACTTC
once	-	TRBJ2-4	TRBV27	CATLNFNQNIQYF	TGTGCCACCTTAAACTTCAATCAGAACATTCAGTACTTC
-	-	TRBJ1-5	TRBV18	CASSPPSGRNQPQHF	TGTGCCAGCTCACCACCGAGTGGGCGCAATCAGCCCCAGCATTTT
-	-	TRBJ1-6	TRBV7-5	CASSQWGGGDNSPLHF	TGTGCCAGCAGCCAGTGGGGAGGGGGGGATAATTCACCCCTCCACTTT
-	-	TRBJ2-3	TRBV7-9	CASSLEGSTDTQYF	TGTGCCAGCAGCTTAGAAGGCAGCACAGATACGCAGTATTTT
-	TRBD1	TRBJ2-1	TRBV11-3	CASSHYLSGQGSSEQFF	TGTGCCAGCAGCCATTACCTCTCGGGACAGGGTTCTAGTGAGCAGTTCTTC
-	-	TRBJ1-2	TRBV2	CASSSNTDLGGYTF	TGTGCCAGCAGCTCCAACACCGATTTGGGCGGCTACACCTTC
-	-	TRBJ1-6	TRBV5-1	CASSLVGASNSPLHF	TGCGCCAGCAGCTTGGTGGGGGCGAGCAATTCACCCCTCCACTTT
-	-	TRBJ2-7	TRBV5-6	CASSLALSYEQYF	TGTGCCAGCAGCTTGGCTCTATCCTACGAGCAGTACTTC
-	TRBD1	TRBJ1-1	TRBV9	CASSVVETGAEAFF	TGTGCCAGCAGCGTAGTGGAGACAGGGGCTGAAGCTTTCTTT
-	-	TRBJ1-6	TRBV6-1	CASSTSTIYNSPLHF	TGTGCCAGCAGTACTAGTACTATTTATAATTCACCCCTCCACTTT
-	-	TRBJ2-1	TRBV11-3	CASSLGGGRGPNEQFF	TGTGCCAGCAGCTTAGGGGGGGGCAGGGGTCCCAATGAGCAGTTCTTC